The 10 T cell receptor beta chains below come from one sample, sequenced in a study of T-cell reconstitution after alpha-beta-depleted transplantation in children. Preparation of the TCRbeta library involved a method that used unique molecular identifiers. MiXCR, run by TCRdb on the PCR reads, gives a single entry per CDR3 protein. The sample carries approximately 170,000 distinct CDR3 sequences, roughly 10% recorded once. This specimen consisted of PBMCs, obtained before TCRalphabeta/CD19-depleted stem cell transplant. These receptors were collected from a boy aged 2 to 9 with acute myeloid leukemia, due to receive a stem cell transplant.

This clonotype was recorded many times. The rearrangement links TRBV6-5 to TRBJ1-4; D is unclear. Trimming pared 2 bases from V and 7 bases from J, leaving 8 bases between. Per germline, CDR1 MNHEY and CDR2 SVGAGI. This CDR3 is 13 amino acids long. The CDR3 DNA reads TGTGCCAGCAGTTACACGGACGGTGAAAAACTGTTTTTT. Residues: CASSYTDGEKLFF.

V usage is TRBV20-1 and J usage is TRBJ1-1; 7 nucleotides match TRBD1. Germline CDR1 DFQATT, CDR2 SNEGSKA (reference sequence). J was trimmed by 7 bases and V by 5 bases; bases with no gene match: 7. The CDR3 extends over 12 amino acids. The CDR3 coding sequence is TGCAGTGCTCTACTGACAGGGATTGAAGCTTTCTTT. This translates into CSALLTGIEAFF.

This clonotype was found many times. The J gene is TRBJ1-6, the V gene TRBV7-9; D unclear. This CDR3 is built from 15 residues. V was pared by 3 bases and J by 0 bases, with 6 bases between. Germline CDR1 and CDR2: SEHNR and FQNEAQ (reference sequence). In DNA, the CDR3 is TGTGCCAGCAGCTTTGACGCCTCCTATAATTCACCCCTCCACTTT. Amino acid sequence: CASSFDASYNSPLHF.

At least ten counts were recorded for this clonotype. The chain recombines TRBV7-8 with TRBJ2-7, with D unclear. The V end was cut by 8 bases, the J end by 1 base, with 15 bases between. The CDR3 contains 14 residues. The germline V gene has CDR1 SGHVS and CDR2 FQNEAQ. CDR3 in DNA: TGTGCCAGCGGCGAGGCTGCTGGGTCCTACGAGCAGTACTTC. Its translation is CASGEAAGSYEQYF.

This clonotype came up many times. The chain couples TRBV4-1 to TRBJ1-1, with D unclear. Trimming took 2 bases from V and 1 from J, leaving 8 bases between them. The germline CDR1 and CDR2 sequences are MGHRA and YSYEKL. CDR3 size: 14 residues. CDR3: CASSQSSRNTEAFF. CDR3 DNA: TGCGCCAGCAGCCAATCGTCCAGGAACACTGAAGCTTTCTTT.

This clonotype appeared many times. The chain links TRBV5-6 to TRBJ2-7; 9 positions agree with TRBD1. The CDR3 is 15 amino acids. V gave up 3 bases and J gave up 6 bases; unmatched junction bases: 10. The germline V gene encodes CDR1 SGHDT and CDR2 YYEEEE. CDR3 nucleotides: TGTGCCAGCAGCTACCCGGGACAGGGTATTTTCGAGCAGTACGTC. Protein: CASSYPGQGIFEQYV.

This clonotype was counted at least ten times. The chain is built from TRBV29-1 and TRBJ2-3, with unresolved D. The CDR3 sequence is 12 residues long. V was trimmed by 0 bases and J by 6 bases, leaving 7 bases between them. Looked up from germline, CDR1 is SQVTM and CDR2 is ANQGSEA. CDR3 sequence (DNA): TGCAGCGTTGAAGATCAGGAGGATACGCAGTATTTT. Its protein is CSVEDQEDTQYF.

This clonotype has at least ten counts. This rearrangement joins TRBV5-1 to TRBJ1-1; D is ambiguous. Trimming shortened V by 0 bases and J by 9 bases, and 12 bases separated the two germline ends. CDR1 and CDR2 (germline): SGHRS, YFSETQ. The CDR3 covers 13 residues. The CDR3 nucleotides are TGCGCCAGCAGCTTGGACTATCGGGGTAAAGCTTTCTTT. Residues: CASSLDYRGKAFF.

The sample holds many counts of this clonotype. The genes are TRBV5-1 and TRBJ2-7, with 7 bases lining up with TRBD2. The CDR3 has 18 residues. The V gene's germline CDR1 is SGHRS and CDR2 YFSETQ. After removal of 4 bases from V and 5 bases from J, the junction contained 21 bases not matched to a gene. The CDR3 nucleotides read TGCGCCAGCAGCCAGACTCCAGCTAGGAGCGGGGTTTGGGACGAGCAGTACTTC. Residues: CASSQTPARSGVWDEQYF. Together with reference TRBV5-1 and TRBJ2-7, the CDR3 gives the full variable domain: KAGVTQTPRYLIKTRGQQVTLSCSPISGHRSVSWYQQTPGQGLQFLFEYFSETQRNKGNFPGRFSGRQFSNSRSEMNVSTLELGDSALYLCASSQTPARSGVWDEQYFGPGTRLTVT.

This clonotype was counted at least ten times. The chain combines TRBV3-1 with TRBJ2-5; D is perhaps TRBD2 (5 bases). The V end was cut by 0 bases, the J end by 4 bases, with 12 bases between. This CDR3 region has 15 residues. The germline V gene has CDR1 LGHDT and CDR2 YNNKEL (reference sequence). The CDR3 region has the DNA TGTGCCAGCAGCCAAGATGTCGAGGGATCAGAGACCCAGTACTTC. Translating it yields CASSQDVEGSETQYF.